This TCR beta chain came from a study of T-cell reconstitution after alpha-beta-depleted transplantation in children. For TCRbeta, the library was prepared with unique molecular identifiers. Each CDR3 protein gets one entry after TCRdb re-called the PCR reads with MiXCR. Of more than 450,000 distinct CDR3 sequences in the sample, approximately 20% were seen once. The CDR3 sequence is 15 residues long. Germline loops: CDR1 MNHNS, CDR2 SASEGT. Trimming removed 1 base from V and 0 bases from J, with 10 bases in between. The source is a human donor who donated a stem cell graft to a child with acute lymphoblastic leukemia. Specimen: PBMCs from the stem cell graft donor, collected from the stem cell graft. The rearrangement uses TRBV6-1 and TRBJ2-7; D is possibly TRBD2 (6 bases). CDR3 region: CASSEEEGGSYEQYF. DNA for the CDR3: TGTGCCAGCAGTGAAGAGGAGGGTGGCTCCTACGAGCAGTACTTC.